A single sample is the source of the 27 T cell receptor beta chains below, sequenced in a study of blood T cell repertoires in COVID-19. The repertoire was sequenced with immunoSEQ multiplex PCR; TCRdb's copy has only in-frame clones and lacks some. The table records 390,000 or so clones, just over 85% of them present only once. Sequencing was carried out using peripheral blood. These receptors were obtained from a woman aged 30 to 39 with active or convalescent COVID-19.

This chain joins TRBV30 and TRBJ2-7; 7 nucleotides align to TRBD1. Germline V gene sequence: CDR1 GTSNPN, CDR2 SVGIG (reference sequence). This CDR3 has 12 amino acids. With 0 bases clipped from V and 6 bases from J, the junction kept 2 bases outside the gene matches. As DNA, the CDR3 is TGTGCCTGGAGTGTACAGGGGTCCGAGCAGTACTTC. Translation gives CAWSVQGSEQYF.

This clone turned up a few times. V is TRBV7-9 and J is TRBJ1-3; D possibly corresponds to TRBD1 (6 bases). The CDR3 extends over 17 amino acids. V was trimmed by 2 bases and J by 1 base, leaving 15 bases between them. The germline V gene has CDR1 SEHNR and CDR2 FQNEAQ (reference sequence). The CDR3 nucleotides read TGTGCCAGCAGCTTAACGGGCAGGGGATTTTCTGGAAACACCATATATTTT. This gives the protein CASSLTGRGFSGNTIYF.

CDR3 bases: TGCGCCAGCAGTGATGCGTCGTATACCTACAATGAGCAGTTCTTC. This gives the protein CASSDASYTYNEQFF. This sequence joins TRBV10-2 and TRBJ2-1; D not resolved. Between the trimmed V and J ends, which lost 3 bases and 2 bases, there was a span of 11 bases. The CDR3 runs 15 residues. The V gene's germline CDR1 is WSHSY and CDR2 SAAADI.

V gene TRBV3-1 (or the pseudogene TRBV3-2) combines with J gene TRBJ1-5; D perhaps matches TRBD1 (6 bases). CDR3 length equals 15 residues. V dropped 4 bases and J dropped 9 bases, with 19 bases sitting between them. Germline V gene data show CDR1 as LGHDT and CDR2 as YNNKEL (reference sequence). The CDR3 loop is CASSLGGGPVGPQHF. The DNA of the CDR3 is TGTGCCAGCAGCCTAGGGGGGGGACCAGTTGGGCCCCAGCATTTT.

The V call is TRBV27, the J call TRBJ1-4; D call uncertain. CDR1 and CDR2 from the germline V gene are MNHEY and SMNVEV (reference sequence). The CDR3 runs 13 residues. The ends were cut back, 10 bases at V and 8 bases at J, with 17 bases in the middle. For the CDR3, the DNA is TGTGCCATCGGGATGGGTTTAGGGGAAAAACTGTTTTTT. Translating gives CAIGMGLGEKLFF.

This clone was found once. The chain carries TRBV29-1 and TRBJ1-1, with 7 bases lining up with TRBD1. The CDR3 spans 14 residues. Germline loops: CDR1 SQVTM, CDR2 ANQGSEA. The trim removed 2 bases at V and 4 bases at J, leaving 7 bases unmatched. The DNA of the CDR3 is TGCAGCGTTGAAAGAACAGGGGCGCCCACTGAAGCTTTCTTT. Residues: CSVERTGAPTEAFF.

This clone has only a few counts. V gene TRBV6-5 combines with J gene TRBJ2-7, with 7 positions matching TRBD1. This CDR3 comprises 15 residues. The germline V gene encodes CDR1 MNHEY and CDR2 SVGAGI. V shed 7 bases, J shed 0 bases, and the junction held 9 bases outside the gene matches. CDR3 in DNA: TGTGCCAGCACTTATGACAGGGCCAGCTCCTACGAGCAGTACTTC. Its protein product is CASTYDRASSYEQYF.

The chain has TRBV18 and TRBJ2-2, with D possibly being TRBD2 (6 bases). The germline CDR1 and CDR2 sequences are KGHSH and LQKENI. This CDR3 spans 17 amino acids. Trimming removed 3 bases from V and 3 bases from J, with 17 bases in between. The DNA of the CDR3 is TGTGCCAGCTCACCGAGGGATGGCGGAGGGGACACCGGGGAGCTGTTTTTT. Translation gives CASSPRDGGGDTGELFF.

For the CDR3, the DNA is TGCGCCAGCAGCCAGGTACTAGCGGGAGGGCCTTATAATGAGCAGTTCTTC. Residues: CASSQVLAGGPYNEQFF. V usage is TRBV4-1 and J usage is TRBJ2-1; 13 bases line up with TRBD2. V dropped 3 bases and J dropped 7; count of bases not matched to a gene: 9. CDR1 MGHRA and CDR2 YSYEKL come from the germline V gene. The CDR3 loop spans 17 amino acids.

The V and J genes are TRBV3-1 (or the pseudogene TRBV3-2) and TRBJ1-1; unclear D gene. CDR3 length: 15 amino acids. Trimming pared 0 bases from V and 1 base from J, leaving 9 bases between. The germline V gene encodes CDR1 LGHDT and CDR2 YNNKEL (reference sequence). CDR3 protein: CASSQDTRQNTEAFF. The CDR3 DNA reads as TGTGCCAGCAGCCAAGATACCCGACAGAACACTGAAGCTTTCTTT.

The chain uses TRBV27 and TRBJ2-5, with 10 bases fitting TRBD2. Germline V gene data show CDR1 as MNHEY and CDR2 as SMNVEV (reference sequence). The ends lost 2 bases at V and 3 bases at J; junction bases unmatched: 9. This CDR3 has 17 residues. CDR3 nucleotides: TGTGCCAGCAGTTTACAACCCCAGCGGGGGGGAAAAGAGACCCAGTACTTC. This gives the protein CASSLQPQRGGKETQYF.

V and J are TRBV10-1 and TRBJ2-2, with D uncertain. V was clipped by 6 bases and J by 2 bases, with 4 bases between them. Germline CDR1 and CDR2: WNHNN and SYGVQD (reference sequence). There are 12 residues in the CDR3. The CDR3 DNA reads TGCGCCAGCAGCACAAACACCGGGGAGCTGTTTTTT. It specifies CASSTNTGELFF.

V is TRBV10-1 and J is TRBJ2-3; 10 bases map to TRBD2. Germline CDR1 WNHNN, CDR2 SYGVQD (reference sequence). After removal of 6 bases from V and 2 bases from J, the junction contained 8 bases not matched to a gene. This CDR3 spans 16 amino acids. For the CDR3, the DNA is TGCGCCAGCAGCCCCGATAGCGGGGGGACCACAGATACGCAGTATTTT. It is translated as CASSPDSGGTTDTQYF.

CDR3 coding DNA: TGTGCCACCAGCATCCCGCCGGGGGGAAATGACAATGAGCAGTTCTTC. Translating gives CATSIPPGGNDNEQFF. The chain uses TRBV15 and TRBJ2-1, with 7 bases lining up with TRBD2. The CDR3 sequence is 16 residues long. CDR1 and CDR2 (germline): LNHNV, YYDKDF (reference sequence). The junction had 11 bases not matched to a gene; V was cut back by 4 bases and J by 5 bases. The full variable domain, with the rest looked up from reference TRBV15 and TRBJ2-1, is DAMVIQNPRYQVTQFGKPVTLSCSQTLNHNVMYWYQQKSSQAPKLLFHYYDKDFNNEADTPDNFQSRRPNTSFCFLDIRSPGLGDTAMYLCATSIPPGGNDNEQFFGPGTRLTVL.

The chain employs TRBV6-2 or TRBV6-3 and TRBJ2-7; a possible D gene is TRBD1 (5 bases). Germline V lookup: CDR1 MNHEY, CDR2 SVGEGT. The CDR3 consists of 16 residues. V lost 0 bases and J lost 4, with 16 bases in between. Here the CDR3 DNA reads TGTGCCAGCAGTTACTCGAGGTTTGAAGGGGCTTACGAGCAGTACTTC. It is translated as CASSYSRFEGAYEQYF.

The V and J genes are TRBV6-5 and TRBJ2-5; 13 nucleotides agree with TRBD2. The V and J ends lost 5 bases and 4 bases, in that order; junction bases with no gene match: 4. Per the germline V gene, CDR1 is MNHEY and CDR2 is SVGAGI. The CDR3 is 15 residues long. The CDR3 DNA reads TGTGCCAGCAGTCGACTAGCGGGGGGCCTAGAGACCCAGTACTTC. It specifies CASSRLAGGLETQYF.

This chain uses TRBV11-2 with TRBJ1-5; D gene unclear. V lost 1 base to trimming and J lost 2 bases, with 6 bases between them. CDR3 size: 14 residues. Germline V gene data show CDR1 as SGHAT and CDR2 as FQNNGV. The DNA for the CDR3 is TGTGCCAGCAGCTTAGGTATCGGCAATCAGCCCCAGCATTTT. Protein product: CASSLGIGNQPQHF.

The chain has TRBV5-4 and TRBJ2-3; tentatively, D is TRBD1 (6 bases). The CDR3 is 17 amino acids. V lost 3 bases and J 2 bases, leaving 19 bases between the germline ends. CDR1 SGHNT and CDR2 YYREEE come from the germline V gene (reference sequence). CDR3 protein: CASSSDPQGIHTDTQYF. The CDR3 DNA reads TGTGCCAGCAGCTCCGACCCCCAGGGGATCCACACAGATACGCAGTATTTT.

The CDR3 DNA reads TGTGCCAGTAGCGGGGACAGGGCTCGTGCTAATGAAAAACTGTTTTTT. Protein sequence: CASSGDRARANEKLFF. V usage is TRBV19 and J usage is TRBJ1-4; 9 bases agree with TRBD1. V was clipped by 6 bases and J by 3 bases; unmatched bases: 8. CDR1 and CDR2 (germline): LNHDA, SQIVND (reference sequence). The CDR3 has 16 amino acids.

This rearrangement joins TRBV27 to TRBJ1-2; 10 bases are a match to TRBD1. This CDR3 is built from 13 residues. J gave up 7 bases and V 8 bases, and 7 bases lay outside the gene matches. In germline, CDR1 is MNHEY, CDR2 SMNVEV (reference sequence). Here the CDR3 reads CASGRTGGIGYTF. CDR3 in DNA: TGTGCCAGCGGGCGGACAGGGGGTATTGGCTACACCTTC.

The rearrangement links TRBV12-3 or TRBV12-4 to TRBJ1-2; tentative D call: TRBD1 (6 bases). V was shortened by 6 bases and J by 5 bases, with 13 bases between the two germline ends. The CDR3 consists of 13 residues. The CDR3 nucleotides are TGTGCCAGCAGATTGGGGGGGCTGTATGGCTACACCTTC. Its translation is CASRLGGLYGYTF.

This clone was counted once. The chain links TRBV5-1 to TRBJ2-5, with a possible D match to TRBD2 (5 bases). The CDR3 totals 13 residues. Trimming stripped 0 bases from V and 5 bases from J, with 8 bases between. CDR1 and CDR2 (germline): SGHRS, YFSETQ. Written as DNA, the CDR3 is TGCGCCAGCAGCTTGGGTGGGAGTGAGACCCAGTACTTC. Its protein is CASSLGGSETQYF.

This clone was seen a single time. Here the CDR3 DNA reads TGTGCCAGCAACCCGAAAAGGTTACTAGCAGGGGAGACCCAGTACTTC. Amino acids: CASNPKRLLAGETQYF. The chain recombines TRBV5-6 with TRBJ2-5, with a tentative D call TRBD2 (6 bases). In germline, CDR1 is SGHDT, CDR2 YYEEEE. Trimming shortened V by 6 bases and J by 5 bases, and 23 bases separated the two germline ends. CDR3 size: 16 residues.

The V call is TRBV5-1, the J call TRBJ2-3; D perhaps matches TRBD2 (6 bases). V was pared by 3 bases and J by 2 bases, with 16 bases between. This CDR3 comprises 16 residues. CDR1 and CDR2 from the germline V gene are SGHRS and YFSETQ. This CDR3 is CASSSGSGKNTDTQYF. The CDR3 nucleotides read TGCGCCAGCAGCTCCGGTAGCGGAAAGAACACAGATACGCAGTATTTT.

The chain has TRBV14 and TRBJ1-1, with D possibly being TRBD1 (5 bases). Trimming cost V 1 base and J 7 bases, with 7 bases left between them. CDR1 is SGHDN and CDR2 is FVKESK in the germline V gene. This CDR3 is built from 12 residues. The CDR3 sequence is CASSQAQGEAFF. CDR3 bases: TGTGCCAGCAGCCAAGCCCAGGGTGAAGCTTTCTTT.

The chain employs TRBV6-5 and TRBJ2-7; 9 bases fit TRBD2. The CDR3 runs to 13 residues. CDR1 and CDR2 (germline): MNHEY, SVGAGI. With 7 bases clipped from V and 7 bases from J, the junction kept 8 bases outside the gene matches. CDR3: CASKGLAGLEQYF. In DNA, the CDR3 is TGTGCCAGCAAGGGGCTAGCGGGATTGGAGCAGTACTTC.

The V gene is TRBV19, the J gene TRBJ2-3, with TRBD1 identical over 9 bases. J was trimmed by 9 bases and V by 5 bases; bases with no gene match: 12. CDR3 size: 15 residues. Per the germline V gene, CDR1 is LNHDA and CDR2 is SQIVND (reference sequence). The CDR3 region is CASSPPGTGSETQYF. CDR3 in DNA: TGTGCCAGTAGTCCCCCCGGGACAGGGAGTGAAACGCAGTATTTT.